The 8 T cell receptor beta chains presented below share a single source sample, sequenced in a study of blood T cell repertoires in COVID-19. Method: immunoSEQ multiplex PCR; TCRdb's copy keeps in-frame clones and lacks some. The profile shows approximately 480,000 clones, 87% of them singletons. Sequenced sample: PBMCs or T cells enriched from blood (not recorded which). The receptors derive from a woman younger than 30 who had recovered from COVID-19.

This clone was counted a single time. The chain has TRBV30 and TRBJ1-2; 8 bases are shared with TRBD1. The CDR3 runs 17 residues. Unmatched junction bases numbered 19, after V lost 3 bases and J lost 7 bases. Germline V lookup: CDR1 GTSNPN, CDR2 SVGIG (reference sequence). The chain's CDR3 is CAWSPPFPAGGDPGYTF. The CDR3 coding sequence is TGTGCCTGGAGCCCTCCGTTCCCGGCAGGGGGCGATCCTGGCTACACCTTC.

Regarding this clone: Other DNA sequences of this sample code for an identical CDR3. The chain carries TRBV5-1 and TRBJ1-2; TRBD1 might be the D (5 bases). Between the trimmed V and J ends, which lost 0 bases and 0 bases, there was a span of 6 bases. Germline assignment: CDR1 SGHRS and CDR2 YFSETQ. This CDR3 has 14 amino acids. The CDR3 protein is CASSLGQSNYGYTF. The CDR3 nucleotides read TGCGCCAGCAGCTTGGGACAGTCTAACTATGGCTACACCTTC.

This chain uses TRBV18 with TRBJ1-6; D perhaps matches TRBD1 (5 bases). V was clipped by 3 bases and J by 9 bases, with 15 bases between them. Germline V gene lookup returns CDR1 KGHSH and CDR2 LQKENI. The CDR3 is made up of 15 amino acids. CDR3 residues: CASSPTRASPSPLHF. The CDR3 region has the DNA TGTGCCAGCTCACCGACCAGGGCTTCGCCTTCACCCCTCCACTTT.

The chain employs TRBV4-1 and TRBJ1-2; 8 positions agree with TRBD1. V was pared by 1 base and J by 5 bases, with 6 bases of the junction left unmatched. Germline lookup yields CDR1 MGHRA and CDR2 YSYEKL. The CDR3 totals 15 residues. The CDR3 spells CASSQGRGTGYGYTF. The CDR3 region has the DNA TGCGCCAGCAGCCAAGGCCGAGGGACAGGATATGGCTACACCTTC.

The V gene is TRBV7-3, the J gene TRBJ2-3; 10 positions agree with TRBD2. Germline CDR1 reads SGHTA; CDR2 reads FQGTGA. The CDR3 length is 16 residues. Trimming cost V 5 bases and J 1 base; bases outside gene matches: 6. The CDR3 nucleotides read TGTGCCAGCAGCCCAGGACTAGCGGCTGGCACAGATACGCAGTATTTT. It translates to CASSPGLAAGTDTQYF. Filled out from reference TRBV7-3 and TRBJ2-3, the complete variable domain reads GAGVSQTPSNKVTEKGKYVELRCDPISGHTALYWYRQSLGQGPEFLIYFQGTGAADDSGLPNDRFFAVRPEGSVSTLKIQRTERGDSAVYLCASSPGLAAGTDTQYFGPGTRLTVL.

The genes are TRBV20-1 and TRBJ2-3; 8 bases align to TRBD2. Germline CDR1 and CDR2: DFQATT and SNEGSKA (reference sequence). V was clipped by 3 bases and J by 6 bases; unmatched bases: 14. This CDR3 spans 16 amino acids. In DNA form, the CDR3 reads TGCAGTGCTAGTCCCCCATCTAGCGGGTATACGGATACGCAGTATTTT. Amino acid sequence: CSASPPSSGYTDTQYF.

V and J are TRBV10-3 and TRBJ2-3; tentative D call: TRBD1 (6 bases). CDR3 length equals 15 residues. Germline-derived CDR1 and CDR2 are ENHRY and SYGVKD. Trimming left V 2 bases short and J 1 base short, with 10 bases between. The CDR3 spells CAISEPQGRTDTQYF. CDR3 in DNA: TGTGCCATCAGTGAGCCCCAGGGGCGCACAGATACGCAGTATTTT.

V gene TRBV4-1 combines with J gene TRBJ1-5; D remains ambiguous. The CDR3 is 17 amino acids. V was cut by 0 bases and J by 4 bases, with 16 bases left in between. Germline values: CDR1 MGHRA, CDR2 YSYEKL. The CDR3 loop is CASSQDVGHRKNQPQHF. CDR3 nucleotides: TGCGCCAGCAGCCAAGATGTTGGTCACAGAAAAAATCAGCCCCAGCATTTT.